This paragraph reports one T cell receptor beta chain. Its antigen is unidentified. The data derive from a study of OX40 agonist ivuxolimab in advanced cancers. The study, taken as a whole, reports: Clonal expansion in partial responders at 0.1-3.0 mg/kg ranked among the lowest. Dosing at 0.1 to 3.0 mg/kg was accompanied by clonal expansion of CD4+ and CD8+ blood T cells by week 6.

Data came from immunoSEQ multiplex PCR; TCRdb stores just in-frame clones and leaves some out. Of 9,500 to 12,000 clones listed, roughly 84% are singletons. Germline V gene sequence: CDR1 LNHDA, CDR2 SQIVND (reference sequence). Trimming removed 1 base at V and 9 bases at J, with 10 bases between. This CDR3 comprises 13 residues. The starting material was CD4+ or CD8+ T cells sorted from blood, obtained in a trial of the OX40 agonist ivuxolimab. The clonotype comes from an adult with an advanced solid tumor such as melanoma, head and neck, liver or kidney cancer. The V gene is TRBV19, the J gene TRBJ2-1; no clear D gene. The CDR3 sequence: CASSIAPGSEQFF. In nucleotides, the CDR3 is TGTGCCAGTAGTATAGCCCCCGGGTCTGAGCAGTTCTTC.